The present T cell receptor (beta chain) was sequenced within a study of blood T cells in healthy people across ages (dated by TCRdb to the mid-2010s). With respect to the entire study: Template switching captured roughly one uniquely barcoded TCR beta cDNA molecule per two T cells in model experiments. To avoid experimental bias, donors of different ages were spread randomly across the sequencing lanes. Age-related changes in TCR beta repertoire diversity were measured in the study by deep sequencing normalized with unique cDNA molecular identifiers. The donors were split into four age groups: young (average roughly 15 years), middle-aged (around 40), aged (roughly 65) and long-lived (under 85). Using the same blood draw, the study looked at two additional independent replicas of 1 million unique cDNA reads for two donors, one aged 18 to 30 and the other aged 80 or older.

Libraries were built with 5' RACE. Instrument used: Illumina HiSeq 2500. A second roughly 7 to 11 cycle PCR used a sample-barcoded 5' primer and a J-beta primer mix. A template-switch 5' adaptor carrying 12 random nucleotides introduced a unique molecular identifier onto each TCR beta cDNA molecule. Each sample yielded at least 3 million CDR3-containing paired-end reads. First-strand cDNA was synthesized from all RNA with the Mint cDNA synthesis kit, primed by a TRBC-specific oligonucleotide. Following uracil-DNA glycosylase treatment, all cDNA underwent a first 18-cycle PCR with the universal primers M1SS and BC2_uni_R. On the authors' methods: Each sample was normalized by randomly selecting 1 million high-quality reads, each carrying a distinct molecular identifier. Instead of being binned into consensus sequences, reads with shared molecular identifiers were discarded. MiTCR, run with a Q25 quality threshold and the strictest error-elimination algorithm, handled CDR3 identification, clonotype clustering and error correction. Lower-bound total TCR beta diversity was estimated with a nonparametric unseen species model using Euler transformation. TCRdb cleaned the public reads at Q25 with fastp, built clones with MiXCR and kept in-frame beta chains. Records with the same CDR3 protein are collapsed into one entry carrying the most frequent genes and DNA. TCRdb, not the authors, supplied the V and J calls. This sample is represented by 540,000 or so distinct CDR3 sequences; roughly 29% of them were singletons. The leading ten clones occupy 15% to 20% of the sample.

A word on this clonotype: The antigen it recognizes is unknown. No much larger clone exists at a distance of one base, and base qualities are not known.

Inclusive of the bounding cysteine and phenylalanine, the CDR3 is 14 residues long. The retained sequence is limited to the CDR3, 42 bases, with the frame set at the first base. CDR1 and CDR2 are drawn from the germline V gene: SNHLY, FYNNEI. V drops 5 bases and J drops 4 bases, leaving 15 bases in between. The donors were 40 or so Caucasian individuals from Russia, aged roughly 6 to 100 years, who were systemically healthy. Ten milliliters of peripheral blood were drawn from each donor into EDTA-treated Vacutainer tubes. Ficoll-Paque density-gradient centrifugation was used to isolate PBMCs, with at least 7 million per sample. Total RNA, at least 6 micrograms per sample, was extracted from PBMCs with Trizol reagent. For every donor, an aliquot of PBMCs went through flow cytometry to measure the percentages of naive CD45RAhigh/CD27high T cells. Study-wide conclusions, independent of this receptor: Conclusive comparison of naive and antigen-experienced compartments was prevented by the profiling of bulk unsorted PBMCs. The CMV infection status of donors was not known, potentially confounding age-related changes in expanded clonotypes. Compared with the aged group, the long-lived group had more naive CD4+ T cells, fewer expanded clones and increased TCR diversity, suggesting age selection. Total diversity estimates from one million sequenced T cells were considered lower bounds and underestimates. Observed TCR beta diversity correlated strongly with the percentage of naive T cells measured by flow cytometry. As age increased, observed TCR beta diversity per million T cells dropped in a roughly linear way, and a significant reduction was already evident by age 40.

The chain joins TRBV2 to TRBJ2-7; the D match is possibly TRBD1 or TRBD2, with 5 bases aligned in each. Material for sequencing was blood. This TCR was recovered from a woman in her 70s in good health. The nucleotide sequence reads as follows: TGTGCCAGCAGTTCCGGGACCCTAACTTACGAGCAGTACTTC. This sequence encodes CASSSGTLTYEQYF.